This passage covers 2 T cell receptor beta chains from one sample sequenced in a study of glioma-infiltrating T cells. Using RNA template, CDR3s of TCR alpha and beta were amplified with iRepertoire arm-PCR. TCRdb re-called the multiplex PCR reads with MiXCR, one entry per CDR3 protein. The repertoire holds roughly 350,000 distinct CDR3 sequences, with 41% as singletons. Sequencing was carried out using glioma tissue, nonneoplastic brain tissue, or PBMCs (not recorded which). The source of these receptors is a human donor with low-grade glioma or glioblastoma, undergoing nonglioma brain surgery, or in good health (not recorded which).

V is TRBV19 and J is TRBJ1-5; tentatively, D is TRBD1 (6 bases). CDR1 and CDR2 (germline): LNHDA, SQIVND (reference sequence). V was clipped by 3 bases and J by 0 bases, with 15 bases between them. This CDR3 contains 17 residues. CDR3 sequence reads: CASSIVGATYSNQPQHF. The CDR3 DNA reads TGTGCCAGTAGTATTGTGGGGGCGACATATAGCAATCAGCCCCAGCATTTT.

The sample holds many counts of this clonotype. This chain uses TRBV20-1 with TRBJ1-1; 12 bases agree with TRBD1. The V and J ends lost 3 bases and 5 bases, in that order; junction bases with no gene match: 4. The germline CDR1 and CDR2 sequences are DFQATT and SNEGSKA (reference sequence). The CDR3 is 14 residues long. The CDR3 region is CSASGTGGKTEAFF. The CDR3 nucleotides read TGCAGTGCTAGTGGGACAGGGGGCAAGACTGAAGCTTTCTTT.